This TCR beta chain derives from a study of shared clonotypes between healthy human individuals. Study results and limitations: Relative to clonotypes present in all four donors, those not shared had lower generation probabilities. Naive subsets, compared against memory subsets, generally had larger estimated richness values.

Several immunoSEQ 96-well plates shared each subset's DNA, each plate a replicate. Around 220 ng DNA, tens of thousands of T cell genomes, went into each sorted-subset replicate PCR. Generated by immunoSEQ multiplex PCR, the TCRdb table keeps only in-frame clones and is missing some. The sample holds some 1 million clones, approximately 68% seen once. Details on this clone: Its matching antigen is unknown.

Germline V gene sequence: CDR1 SNHLY, CDR2 FYNNEI. The CDR3 is made up of 15 amino acids. V lost 2 bases, J lost 5 bases, and 14 bases lay in between. The chain combines TRBV2 with TRBJ2-3; D call uncertain. This clonotype originated in a man aged 18 to 29 in good health. The specimen sequenced was memory CD4+ T cells sorted from blood. Subset described: CD45RA-negative fraction. The CDR3 protein is CASSERSSEEDTQYF. The CDR3 DNA reads TGTGCCAGCAGTGAACGGTCCAGCGAGGAAGATACGCAGTATTTT.